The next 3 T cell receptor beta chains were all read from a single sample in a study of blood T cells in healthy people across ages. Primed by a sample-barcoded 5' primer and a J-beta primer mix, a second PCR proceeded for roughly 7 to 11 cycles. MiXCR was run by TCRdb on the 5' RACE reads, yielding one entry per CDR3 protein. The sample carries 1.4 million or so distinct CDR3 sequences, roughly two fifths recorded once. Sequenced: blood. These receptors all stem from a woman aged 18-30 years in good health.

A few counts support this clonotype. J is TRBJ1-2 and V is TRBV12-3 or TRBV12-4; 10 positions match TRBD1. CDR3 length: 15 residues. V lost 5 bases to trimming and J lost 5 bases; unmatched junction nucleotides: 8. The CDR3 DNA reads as TGTGCCAGCAGTCCGACAGGGGGCGTAGGTTATGGCTACACCTTC. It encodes CASSPTGGVGYGYTF.

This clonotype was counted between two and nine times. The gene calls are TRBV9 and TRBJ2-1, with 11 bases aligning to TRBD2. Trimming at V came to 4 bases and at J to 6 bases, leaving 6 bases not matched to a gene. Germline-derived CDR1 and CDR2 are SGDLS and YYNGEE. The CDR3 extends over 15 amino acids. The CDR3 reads CASSLTSGNANEQFF. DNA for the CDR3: TGTGCCAGCAGCTTGACTAGCGGGAACGCCAATGAGCAGTTCTTC.

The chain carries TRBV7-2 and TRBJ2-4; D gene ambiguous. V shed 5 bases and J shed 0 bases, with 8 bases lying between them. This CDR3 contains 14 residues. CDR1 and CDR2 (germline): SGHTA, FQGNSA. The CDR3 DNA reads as TGTGCCAGCAGCGTATTTTTAGCCAAAAACATTCAGTACTTC. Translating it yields CASSVFLAKNIQYF.